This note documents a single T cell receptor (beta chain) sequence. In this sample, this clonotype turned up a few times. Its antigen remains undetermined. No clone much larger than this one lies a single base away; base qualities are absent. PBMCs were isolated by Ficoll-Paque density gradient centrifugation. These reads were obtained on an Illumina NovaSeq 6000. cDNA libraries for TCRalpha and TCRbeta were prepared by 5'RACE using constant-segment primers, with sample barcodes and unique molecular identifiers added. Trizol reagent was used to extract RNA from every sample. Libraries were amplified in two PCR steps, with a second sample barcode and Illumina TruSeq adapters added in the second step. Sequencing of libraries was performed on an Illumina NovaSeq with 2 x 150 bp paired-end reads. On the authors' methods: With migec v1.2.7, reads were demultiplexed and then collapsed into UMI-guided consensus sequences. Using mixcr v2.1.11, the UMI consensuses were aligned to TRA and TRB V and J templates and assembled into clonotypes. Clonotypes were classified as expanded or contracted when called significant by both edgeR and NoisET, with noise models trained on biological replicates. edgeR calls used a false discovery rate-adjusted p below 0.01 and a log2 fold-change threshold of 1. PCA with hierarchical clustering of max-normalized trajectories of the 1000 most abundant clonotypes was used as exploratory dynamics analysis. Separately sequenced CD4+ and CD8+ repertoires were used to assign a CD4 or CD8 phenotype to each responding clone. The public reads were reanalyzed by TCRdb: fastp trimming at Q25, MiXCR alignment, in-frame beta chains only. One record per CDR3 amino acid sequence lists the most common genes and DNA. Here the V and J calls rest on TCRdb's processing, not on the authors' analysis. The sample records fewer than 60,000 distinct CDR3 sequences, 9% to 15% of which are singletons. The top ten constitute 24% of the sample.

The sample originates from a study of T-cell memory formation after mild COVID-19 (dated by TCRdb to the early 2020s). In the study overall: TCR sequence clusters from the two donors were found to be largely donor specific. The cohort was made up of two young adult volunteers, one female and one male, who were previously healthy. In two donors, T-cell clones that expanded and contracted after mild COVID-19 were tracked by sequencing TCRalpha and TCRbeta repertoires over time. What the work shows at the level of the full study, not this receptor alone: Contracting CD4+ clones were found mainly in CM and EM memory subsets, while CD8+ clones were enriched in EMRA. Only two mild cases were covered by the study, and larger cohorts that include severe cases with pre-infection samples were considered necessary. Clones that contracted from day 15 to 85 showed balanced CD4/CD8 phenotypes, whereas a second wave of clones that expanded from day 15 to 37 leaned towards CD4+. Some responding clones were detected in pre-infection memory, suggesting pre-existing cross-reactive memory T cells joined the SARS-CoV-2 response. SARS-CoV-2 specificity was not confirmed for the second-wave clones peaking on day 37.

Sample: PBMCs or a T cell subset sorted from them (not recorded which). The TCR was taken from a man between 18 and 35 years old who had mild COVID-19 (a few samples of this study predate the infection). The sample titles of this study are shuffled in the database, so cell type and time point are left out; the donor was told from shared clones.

The CDR3 protein sequence reads: CASSFWDRGNEQYF. The DNA is TGTGCCAGCAGTTTTTGGGACAGGGGGAACGAGCAGTACTTC. Rearrangement joined TRBV12-3 or TRBV12-4 to TRBJ2-7, with TRBD1 identical over 11 junction bases. Reading from cysteine to phenylalanine, the CDR3 counts 14 amino acids. The sequence is cut down to CDR3 DNA, 42 bases in frame from base 1. Relative to germline, V is missing 3 bases and J is missing 5 bases, with 3 bases of the junction outside any gene match.